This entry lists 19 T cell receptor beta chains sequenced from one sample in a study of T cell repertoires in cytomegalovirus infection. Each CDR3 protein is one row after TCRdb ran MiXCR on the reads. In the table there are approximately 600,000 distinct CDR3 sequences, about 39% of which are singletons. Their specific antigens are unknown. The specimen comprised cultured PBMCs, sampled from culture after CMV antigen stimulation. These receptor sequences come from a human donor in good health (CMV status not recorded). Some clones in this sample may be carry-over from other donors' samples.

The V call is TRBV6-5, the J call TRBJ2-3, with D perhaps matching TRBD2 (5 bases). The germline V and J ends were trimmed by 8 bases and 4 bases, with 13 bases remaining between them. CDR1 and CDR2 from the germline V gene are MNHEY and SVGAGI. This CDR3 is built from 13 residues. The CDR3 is CASARGFADTQYF. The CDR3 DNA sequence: TGTGCCAGCGCACGGGGTTTCGCAGATACGCAGTATTTT.

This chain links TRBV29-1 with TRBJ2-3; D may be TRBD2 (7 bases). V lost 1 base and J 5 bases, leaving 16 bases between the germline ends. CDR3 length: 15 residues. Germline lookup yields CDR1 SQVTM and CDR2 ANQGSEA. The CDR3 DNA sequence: TGCAGCGTTGAAGGGACGGGGGGCGTCCAAGATACGCAGTATTTT. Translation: CSVEGTGGVQDTQYF.

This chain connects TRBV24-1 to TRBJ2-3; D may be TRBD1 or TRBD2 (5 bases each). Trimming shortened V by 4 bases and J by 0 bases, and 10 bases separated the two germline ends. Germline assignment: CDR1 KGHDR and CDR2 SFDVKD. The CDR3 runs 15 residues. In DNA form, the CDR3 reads TGTGCCACCAGTGACCCCCGGGACAGCACAGATACGCAGTATTTT. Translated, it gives CATSDPRDSTDTQYF.

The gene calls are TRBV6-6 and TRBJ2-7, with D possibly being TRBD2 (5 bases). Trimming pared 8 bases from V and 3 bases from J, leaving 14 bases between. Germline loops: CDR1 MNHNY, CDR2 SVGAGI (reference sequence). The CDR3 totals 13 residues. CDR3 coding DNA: TGTGCCAGCGTACTCGGGGTACTCTACGAGCAGTACTTC. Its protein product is CASVLGVLYEQYF.

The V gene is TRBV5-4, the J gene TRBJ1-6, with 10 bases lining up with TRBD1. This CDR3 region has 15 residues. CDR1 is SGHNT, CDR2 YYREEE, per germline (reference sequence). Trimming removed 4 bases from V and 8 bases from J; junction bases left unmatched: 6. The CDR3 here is CASSPTGGLDSPLHF. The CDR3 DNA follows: TGTGCCAGCAGCCCGACAGGGGGCTTGGATTCACCCCTCCACTTT.

The CDR3, as DNA: TGTGCCAGCTCACCACCGATAGGGTGGGAGACTGAAGCTTTCTTT. Translating gives CASSPPIGWETEAFF. The V and J genes are TRBV18 and TRBJ1-1, with D unresolved. The V gene lost 0 bases and the J gene lost 5 bases, with 13 bases spanning the gap. Germline-derived CDR1 and CDR2 are KGHSH and LQKENI. CDR3 length equals 15 residues.

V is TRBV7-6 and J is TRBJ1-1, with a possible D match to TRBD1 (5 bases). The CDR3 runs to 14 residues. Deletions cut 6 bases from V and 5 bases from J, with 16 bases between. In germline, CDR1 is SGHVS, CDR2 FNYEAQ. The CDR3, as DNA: TGTGCCAGCAGTTATTCGAGAGGGGAGACTGAAGCTTTCTTT. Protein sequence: CASSYSRGETEAFF.

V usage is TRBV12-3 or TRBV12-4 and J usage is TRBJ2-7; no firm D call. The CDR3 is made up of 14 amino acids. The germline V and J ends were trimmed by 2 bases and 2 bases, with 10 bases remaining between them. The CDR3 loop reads CASSLNLGPYEQYF. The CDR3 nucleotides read TGTGCCAGCAGTTTAAATCTGGGCCCCTACGAGCAGTACTTC.

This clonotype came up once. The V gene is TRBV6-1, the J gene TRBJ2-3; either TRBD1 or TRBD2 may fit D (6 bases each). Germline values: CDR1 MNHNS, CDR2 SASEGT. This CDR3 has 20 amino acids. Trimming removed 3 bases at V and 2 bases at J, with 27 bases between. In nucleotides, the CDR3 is TGTGCCAGCAGTGAGGCGGGGCAGGGGACCTTAAGGGCCCACACAGATACGCAGTATTTT. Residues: CASSEAGQGTLRAHTDTQYF.

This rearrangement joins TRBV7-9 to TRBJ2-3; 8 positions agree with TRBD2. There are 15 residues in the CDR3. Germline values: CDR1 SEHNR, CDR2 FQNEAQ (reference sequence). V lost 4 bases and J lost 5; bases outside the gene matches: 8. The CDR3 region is CASSSGGRWGDTQYF. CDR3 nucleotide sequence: TGTGCCAGCAGCTCGGGCGGGAGGTGGGGAGATACGCAGTATTTT. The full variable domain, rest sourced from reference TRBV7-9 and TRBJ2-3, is DTGVSQNPRHKITKRGQNVTFRCDPISEHNRLYWYRQTLGQGPEFLTYFQNEAQLEKSRLLSDRFSAERPKGSFSTLEIQRTEQGDSAMYLCASSSGGRWGDTQYFGPGTRLTVL.

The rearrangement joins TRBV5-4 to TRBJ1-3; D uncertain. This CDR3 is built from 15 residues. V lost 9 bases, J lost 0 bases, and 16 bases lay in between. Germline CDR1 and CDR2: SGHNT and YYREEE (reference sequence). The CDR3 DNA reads TGTGCCACCTCCCCGATGGGCAGCTCTGGAAACACCATATATTTT. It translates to CATSPMGSSGNTIYF. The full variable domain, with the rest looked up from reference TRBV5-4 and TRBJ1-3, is ETGVTQSPTHLIKTRGQQVTLRCSSQSGHNTVSWYQQALGQGPQFIFQYYREEENGRGNFPPRFSGLQFPNYSSELNVNALELDDSALYLCATSPMGSSGNTIYFGEGSWLTVV.

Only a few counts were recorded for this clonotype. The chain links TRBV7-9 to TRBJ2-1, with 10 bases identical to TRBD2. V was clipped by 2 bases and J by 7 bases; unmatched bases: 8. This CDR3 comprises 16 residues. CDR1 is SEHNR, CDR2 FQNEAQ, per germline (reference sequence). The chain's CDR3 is CASSLLASGGVNEQFF. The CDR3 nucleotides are TGTGCCAGCAGCTTATTGGCTAGCGGGGGAGTAAATGAGCAGTTCTTC. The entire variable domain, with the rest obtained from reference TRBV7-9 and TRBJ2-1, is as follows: DTGVSQNPRHKITKRGQNVTFRCDPISEHNRLYWYRQTLGQGPEFLTYFQNEAQLEKSRLLSDRFSAERPKGSFSTLEIQRTEQGDSAMYLCASSLLASGGVNEQFFGPGTRLTVL.

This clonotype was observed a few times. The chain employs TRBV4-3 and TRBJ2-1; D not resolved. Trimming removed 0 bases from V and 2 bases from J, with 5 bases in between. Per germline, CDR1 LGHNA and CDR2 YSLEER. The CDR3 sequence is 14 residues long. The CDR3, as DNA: TGCGCCAGCAGCCAAGACGCGGCCTACAATGAGCAGTTCTTC. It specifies CASSQDAAYNEQFF.

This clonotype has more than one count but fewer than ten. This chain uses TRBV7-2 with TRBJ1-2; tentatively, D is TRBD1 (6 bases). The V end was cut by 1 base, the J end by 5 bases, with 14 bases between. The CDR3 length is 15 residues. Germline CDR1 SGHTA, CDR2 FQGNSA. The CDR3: CASSLGSGGQYGYTF. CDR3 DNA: TGTGCCAGCAGCTTAGGCTCTGGGGGCCAGTATGGCTACACCTTC.

The CDR3, as DNA: TGTGCCAGCAGTCTATATGAGGTAGCTGAGACCCAGTACTTC. Amino acid sequence: CASSLYEVAETQYF. The chain is built from TRBV7-9 and TRBJ2-5, with D unclear. CDR3 length equals 14 residues. Germline lookup yields CDR1 SEHNR and CDR2 FQNEAQ (reference sequence). Trimming removed 6 bases at V and 5 bases at J, with 16 bases between.

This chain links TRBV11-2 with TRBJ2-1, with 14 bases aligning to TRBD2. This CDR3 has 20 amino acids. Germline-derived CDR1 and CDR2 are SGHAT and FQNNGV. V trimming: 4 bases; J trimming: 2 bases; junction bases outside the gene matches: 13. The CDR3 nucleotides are TGTGCCAGCAGCTCACACGGGGGGACTAGCGGGAGATCGACCTACAATGAGCAGTTCTTC. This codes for CASSSHGGTSGRSTYNEQFF.

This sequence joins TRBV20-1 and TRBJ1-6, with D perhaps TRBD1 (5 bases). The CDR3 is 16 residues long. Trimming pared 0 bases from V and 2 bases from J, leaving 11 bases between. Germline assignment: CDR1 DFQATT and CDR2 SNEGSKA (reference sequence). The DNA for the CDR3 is TGCAGTGCTAGAGATGGGGCTAAGACCTATAATTCACCCCTCCACTTT. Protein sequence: CSARDGAKTYNSPLHF.

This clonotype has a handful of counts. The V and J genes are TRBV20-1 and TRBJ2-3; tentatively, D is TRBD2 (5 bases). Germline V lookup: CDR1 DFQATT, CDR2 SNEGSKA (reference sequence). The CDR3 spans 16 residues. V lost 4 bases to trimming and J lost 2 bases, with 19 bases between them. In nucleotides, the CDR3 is TGCAGTGCTAACCCGTCCCTTTCGAGGGCCACAGATACGCAGTATTTT. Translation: CSANPSLSRATDTQYF.

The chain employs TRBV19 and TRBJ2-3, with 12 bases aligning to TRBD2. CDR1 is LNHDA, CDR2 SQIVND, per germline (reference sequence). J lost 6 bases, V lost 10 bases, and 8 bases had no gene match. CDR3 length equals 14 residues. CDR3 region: CATASGRAGDTQYF. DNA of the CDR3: TGTGCCACCGCTAGCGGGAGGGCGGGGGATACGCAGTATTTT.